The clone carrying this TCR beta chain turned up a few times. The target antigen is unknown. Germline assignment: CDR1 SGDLS and CDR2 YYNGEE. This CDR3 has 12 residues. The V and J ends lost 4 bases and 7 bases respectively, with 9 bases between them. This record comes from a study of regulatory T cells in long-lasting Graves disease. CDR3 regions were amplified by Arm-PCR using iRepertoire HTBI primers to build TCR beta libraries. From the multiplex PCR reads, TCRdb called clonotypes with MiXCR, one entry per CDR3 protein. The sample shows 600,000 to 650,000 distinct CDR3 sequences, about 16% of them seen only once. Findings and limits, study-wide: TRBV28 was favored in persistent disease, as were TRBJ1-2 and TRBJ2-5. Among the persistent patients, roughly 2,500 public clonotypes were shared, more than the roughly 900 shared among new patients. With a small sample size, accuracy may have been reduced.

The time point is: newly diagnosed GD, antithyroid drugs for less than 3 months. There was RNA extracted from PBMCs, and the TCR library was made from it. These data also formed part of another study, on T cells in Graves' hyperthyroidism and ophthalmopathy. Per that paper: Graves' hyperthyroidism was deemed stable given no ophthalmopathy progression within 18 months.

The receptor was isolated from a woman aged 30 to 39 with Graves disease. The input for sequencing was peripheral blood mononuclear cells (PBMCs), taken at new diagnosis, from a patient treated with antithyroid drugs. The chain employs TRBV9 and TRBJ2-1; no firm D call. The CDR3 DNA follows: TGTGCCAGCAGCTATACAACGAATGAGCAGTTCTTC. Protein product: CASSYTTNEQFF.